This TCR beta chain emerged from a study of CD8 T cells in ankylosing spondylitis. V lost 2 bases, J lost 6 bases, and 14 bases lay in between. The length of the CDR3 is 13 residues. Germline V gives CDR1 DFQATT, CDR2 SNEGSKA (reference sequence). The study's findings and limits: Existing reports had already noted some motif variants in reactive arthritis synovial fluid and blood.

In making TCR beta libraries, quantitative 5'-RACE with molecular barcodes was used. TCRdb re-analysed the 5' RACE reads in MiXCR, keeping a single row per CDR3 protein. The repertoire consists of some 90,000 distinct CDR3 sequences, with 27% occurring once and the leading ten covering roughly 60%. Concerning this clonotype: Its matching antigen is unknown.

The source is a male donor with ankylosing spondylitis or in good health (not recorded which). Sequenced input: blood, either unsorted or a sorted T cell fraction (not recorded which). V gene TRBV20-1 combines with J gene TRBJ2-7; tentatively, D is TRBD1 or TRBD2 (5 bases each). This chain's CDR3 is CSARSAGSREQYF. DNA for the CDR3: TGCAGTGCTAGATCGGCAGGGAGTCGCGAGCAGTACTTC.